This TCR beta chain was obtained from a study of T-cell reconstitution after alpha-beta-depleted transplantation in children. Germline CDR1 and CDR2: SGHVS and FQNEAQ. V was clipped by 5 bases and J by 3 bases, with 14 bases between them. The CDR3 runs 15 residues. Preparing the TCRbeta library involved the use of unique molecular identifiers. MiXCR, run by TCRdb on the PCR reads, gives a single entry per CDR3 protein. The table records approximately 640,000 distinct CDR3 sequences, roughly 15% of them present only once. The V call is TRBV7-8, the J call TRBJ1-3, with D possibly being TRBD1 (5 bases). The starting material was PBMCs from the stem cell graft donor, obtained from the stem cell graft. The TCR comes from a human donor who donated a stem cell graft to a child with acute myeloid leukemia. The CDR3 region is CASSPPGVGGNTIYF. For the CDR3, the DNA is TGTGCCAGCAGCCCTCCGGGGGTGGGTGGAAACACCATATATTTT.